These T cell receptor beta chains were read from a single sample in a study of OX40 agonist ivuxolimab in advanced cancers. Only in-frame clones appear in the TCRdb table, and some are missing; sequencing was by immunoSEQ multiplex PCR. The profile shows 69,000 or so clones, roughly 80% of them singletons. Sequenced here: CD4+ or CD8+ T cells sorted from blood, sampled in a trial of the OX40 agonist ivuxolimab. The receptor source for this set is an adult with an advanced solid tumor such as melanoma, head and neck, liver or kidney cancer. Both conserved end residues are trimmed from each CDR3. The order of the fields is CDR3 protein, J gene, V gene.

CDR3: ASSPQGYTGELF
J: TRBJ2-2
V: TRBV7-9

CDR3: ASSFGGGPADTQY
J: TRBJ2-3
V: TRBV27

CDR3: ASSLLAGGSLRYT
J: TRBJ1-2
V: TRBV5-6

CDR3: ASSSNGREETQY
J: TRBJ2-5
V: TRBV6-6

CDR3: ASSQGGIVGT
J: TRBJ1-2
V: TRBV19

CDR3: ASSYSMGFHEQF
J: TRBJ2-1
V: TRBV6-5

CDR3: ASSGWDGKYEQY
J: TRBJ2-7
V: TRBV19

CDR3: ASSRGGLAGSSQY
J: TRBJ2-5
V: TRBV4-2

CDR3: ASSSGTYTGELF
J: TRBJ2-2
V: TRBV7-3

CDR3: ASSPGPSGKGYT
J: TRBJ1-2
V: TRBV5-1

CDR3: ASSRGSQETQY
J: TRBJ2-5
V: TRBV2

CDR3: ASSSLVGSNSPLH
J: TRBJ1-6
V: TRBV19

CDR3: ASSLAWGGSNEQF
J: TRBJ2-1
V: TRBV5-1

CDR3: ASSSTSGGAGELF
J: TRBJ2-2
V: TRBV7-6

CDR3: ASSLYWRGNNEQF
J: TRBJ2-1
V: TRBV5-4

CDR3: ASSPLGAKGRNYGYT
J: TRBJ1-2
V: TRBV5-6

CDR3: ASSSWLGNPNGELF
J: TRBJ2-2
V: TRBV25-1

CDR3: SGGTWGRTDTQY
J: TRBJ2-3
V: TRBV29-1

CDR3: SGQDSTDTQY
J: TRBJ2-3
V: TRBV29-1

CDR3: ASSLSWSGTTYEQY
J: TRBJ2-7
V: TRBV27

CDR3: SAVSGGGADTQY
J: TRBJ2-3
V: TRBV29-1

CDR3: ASSIGTSGSTSGANVLT
J: TRBJ2-6
V: TRBV19

CDR3: ASSFSVFQGTGNTIY
J: TRBJ1-3
V: TRBV28

CDR3: ASSMGQGSIIYGYT
J: TRBJ1-2
V: TRBV19

CDR3: ASSEPGAVKNIQY
J: TRBJ2-4
V: TRBV25-1

CDR3: ASSRNGPYEQY
J: TRBJ2-7
V: TRBV14

CDR3: ASSMGPNTDTQY
J: TRBJ2-3
V: TRBV19

CDR3: ASSDRGT
J: TRBJ1-1
V: TRBV9

CDR3: ASSFLQGAGSYGYT
J: TRBJ1-2
V: TRBV5-1

CDR3: ASRGEVLWGQPQH
J: TRBJ1-5
V: TRBV6-1

CDR3: SVDRSGGVSSTDTQY
J: TRBJ2-3
V: TRBV29-1

CDR3: ASSQARTGDHYEQY
J: TRBJ2-7
V: TRBV4-3

CDR3: ASSLRWTADYGYT
J: TRBJ1-2
V: TRBV28

CDR3: ASRRGGGNEQF
J: TRBJ2-1
V: TRBV7-2

CDR3: ASSEVSGSGNTIY
J: TRBJ1-3
V: TRBV6-1

CDR3: ASSPRENRVGSGGSSPLH
J: TRBJ1-6
V: TRBV4-1